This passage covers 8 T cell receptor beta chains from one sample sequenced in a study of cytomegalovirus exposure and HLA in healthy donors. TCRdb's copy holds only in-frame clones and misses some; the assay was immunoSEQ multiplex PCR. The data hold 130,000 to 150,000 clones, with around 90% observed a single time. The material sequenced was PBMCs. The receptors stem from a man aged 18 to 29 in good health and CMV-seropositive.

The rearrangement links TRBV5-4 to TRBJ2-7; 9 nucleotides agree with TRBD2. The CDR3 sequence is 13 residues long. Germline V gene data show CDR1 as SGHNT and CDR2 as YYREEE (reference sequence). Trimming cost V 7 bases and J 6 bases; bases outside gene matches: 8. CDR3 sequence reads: CASPPSGICEQYF. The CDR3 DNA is TGTGCCAGCCCCCCTAGCGGGATATGCGAGCAGTACTTC.

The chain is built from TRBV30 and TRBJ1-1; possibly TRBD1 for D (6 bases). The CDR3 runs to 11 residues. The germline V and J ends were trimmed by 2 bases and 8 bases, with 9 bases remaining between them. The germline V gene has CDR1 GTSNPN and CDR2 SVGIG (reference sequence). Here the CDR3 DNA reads TGTGCCTGGAGTTTAGGGACAGAAGCTTTCTTT. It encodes CAWSLGTEAFF.

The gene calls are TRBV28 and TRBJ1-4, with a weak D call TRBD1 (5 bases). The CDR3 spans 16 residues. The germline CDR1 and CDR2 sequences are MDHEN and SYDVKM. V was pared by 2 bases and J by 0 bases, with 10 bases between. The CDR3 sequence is CASSLGGGTTNEKLFF. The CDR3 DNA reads TGTGCCAGCAGTTTAGGGGGGGGAACAACTAATGAAAAACTGTTTTTT.

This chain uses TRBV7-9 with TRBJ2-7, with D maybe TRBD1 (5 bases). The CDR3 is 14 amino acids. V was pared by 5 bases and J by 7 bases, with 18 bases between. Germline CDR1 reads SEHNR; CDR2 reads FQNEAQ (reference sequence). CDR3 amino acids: CASSAGQGFREQYF. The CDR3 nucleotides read TGTGCCAGCAGCGCCGGACAAGGGTTTAGGGAGCAGTACTTC.

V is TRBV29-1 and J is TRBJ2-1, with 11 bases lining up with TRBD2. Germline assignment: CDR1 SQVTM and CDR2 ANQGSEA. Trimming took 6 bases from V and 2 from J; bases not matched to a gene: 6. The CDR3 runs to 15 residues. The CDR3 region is CSVPASGGTYNEQFF. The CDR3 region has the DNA TGCAGCGTCCCTGCTAGCGGGGGGACCTACAATGAGCAGTTCTTC.

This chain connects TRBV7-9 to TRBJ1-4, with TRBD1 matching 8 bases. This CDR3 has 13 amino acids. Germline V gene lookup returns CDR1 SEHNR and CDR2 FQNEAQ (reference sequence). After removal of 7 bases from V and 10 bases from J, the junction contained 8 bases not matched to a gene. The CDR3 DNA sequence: TGTGCCAGCACCCACCAGGGGGCTCGAAAACTGTTTTTT. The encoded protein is CASTHQGARKLFF.

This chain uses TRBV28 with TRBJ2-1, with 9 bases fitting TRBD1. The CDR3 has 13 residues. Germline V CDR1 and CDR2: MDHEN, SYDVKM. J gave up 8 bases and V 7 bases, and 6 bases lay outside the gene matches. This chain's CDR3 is CASTDRGIDEQFF. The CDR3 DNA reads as TGTGCCAGCACGGACAGGGGAATCGATGAGCAGTTCTTC.

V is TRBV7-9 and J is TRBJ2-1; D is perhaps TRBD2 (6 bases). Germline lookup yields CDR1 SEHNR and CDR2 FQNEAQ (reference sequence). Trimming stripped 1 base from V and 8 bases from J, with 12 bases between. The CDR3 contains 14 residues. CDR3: CASSLGRGTDEQFF. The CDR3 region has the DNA TGTGCCAGCAGCTTAGGGCGCGGGACGGATGAGCAGTTCTTC.